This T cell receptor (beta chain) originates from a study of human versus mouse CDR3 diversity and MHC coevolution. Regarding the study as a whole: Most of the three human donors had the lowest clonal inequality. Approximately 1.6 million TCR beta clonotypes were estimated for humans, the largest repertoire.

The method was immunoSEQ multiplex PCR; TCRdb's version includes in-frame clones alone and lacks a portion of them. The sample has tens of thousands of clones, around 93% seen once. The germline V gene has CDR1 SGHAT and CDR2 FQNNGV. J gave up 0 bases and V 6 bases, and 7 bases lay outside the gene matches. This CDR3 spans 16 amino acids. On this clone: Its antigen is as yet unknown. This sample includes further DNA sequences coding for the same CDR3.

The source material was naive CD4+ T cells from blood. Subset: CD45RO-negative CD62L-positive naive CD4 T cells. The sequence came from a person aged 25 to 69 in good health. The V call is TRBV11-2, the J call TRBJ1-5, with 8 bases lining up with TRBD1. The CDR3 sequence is CASSPRTGLSNQPQHF. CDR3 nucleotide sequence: TGTGCCAGCAGTCCTAGGACAGGGCTTAGCAATCAGCCCCAGCATTTT.